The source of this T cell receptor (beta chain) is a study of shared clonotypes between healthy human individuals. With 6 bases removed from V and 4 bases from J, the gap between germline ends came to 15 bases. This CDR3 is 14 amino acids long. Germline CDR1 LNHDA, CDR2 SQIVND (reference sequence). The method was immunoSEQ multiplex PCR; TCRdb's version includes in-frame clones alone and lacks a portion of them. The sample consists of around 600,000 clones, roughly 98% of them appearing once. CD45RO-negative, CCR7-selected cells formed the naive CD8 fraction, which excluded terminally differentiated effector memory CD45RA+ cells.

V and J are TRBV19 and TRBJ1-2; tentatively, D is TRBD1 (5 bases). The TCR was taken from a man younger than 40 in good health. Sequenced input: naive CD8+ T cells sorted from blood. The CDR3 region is CASSPREGIYGYTF. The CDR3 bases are TGTGCCAGTAGCCCGAGGGAGGGGATCTATGGCTACACCTTC. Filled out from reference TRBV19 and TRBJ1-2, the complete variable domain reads DGGITQSPKYLFRKEGQNVTLSCEQNLNHDAMYWYRQDPGQGLRLIYYSQIVNDFQKGDIAEGYSVSREKKESFPLTVTSAQKNPTAFYLCASSPREGIYGYTFGSGTRLTVV.